These 10 T cell receptor beta chains originate from one sample sequenced in a study of STAT5B mutations in CD4+ large granular lymphocyte leukemia. Libraries were prepared by immunoSEQ multiplex PCR; TCRdb keeps only in-frame clonotypes and omits some of them. The sample has approximately 30,000 clones, under 85% seen once. The sequencing input was CD4+ T cells from blood buffy coats. The receptor set was obtained from a human donor in good health.

The chain links TRBV11-1 to TRBJ1-6, with 7 nucleotides matching TRBD1. The CDR3 extends over 14 amino acids. V trimming: 4 bases; J trimming: 7 bases; junction bases outside the gene matches: 4. CDR1 is SGHAT and CDR2 is FQDESV in the germline V gene (reference sequence). CDR3 DNA: TGTGCCAGCAGCTACAGGGGTAGGAATTCACCCCTCCACTTT. As protein: CASSYRGRNSPLHF.

The table lists this clone with a few counts. The CDR3 coding sequence is TGTGCCAGCAGTTACCCGTGGGGACAGTCAAATTCACCCCTCCACTTT. It translates to CASSYPWGQSNSPLHF. V usage is TRBV6-5 and J usage is TRBJ1-6; 7 bases match TRBD1. CDR3 size: 16 residues. Germline CDR1 is MNHEY and CDR2 is SVGAGI. With V trimmed by 2 bases and J by 7 bases, 8 bases remained unmatched.

V gene TRBV30 combines with J gene TRBJ2-7; D unclear. V gave up 6 bases and J gave up 4 bases, with 13 bases separating them. Germline lookup yields CDR1 GTSNPN and CDR2 SVGIG (reference sequence). The CDR3 is 12 amino acids. CDR3 coding DNA: TGTGCCTGCGCGGAACAGTTTTACGAGCAGTACTTC. Amino acid sequence: CACAEQFYEQYF.

J is TRBJ2-6 and V is TRBV5-1; D may be TRBD1 (5 bases). Trimming removed 4 bases at V and 0 bases at J, with 11 bases between. This CDR3 is built from 16 residues. Germline CDR1 and CDR2: SGHRS and YFSETQ. The CDR3 sequence is CASSPLTDSGANVLTF. The CDR3 region has the DNA TGCGCCAGCAGCCCGTTGACAGACTCTGGGGCCAACGTCCTGACTTTC.

The chain couples TRBV15 to TRBJ2-3; weak D call: TRBD2 (7 bases). The V end was cut by 0 bases, the J end by 1 base, with 11 bases between. CDR1 LNHNV and CDR2 YYDKDF come from the germline V gene (reference sequence). The CDR3 covers 16 residues. DNA for the CDR3: TGTGCCACCAGCAGAGACGGGGGGCTTGGCACAGATACGCAGTATTTT. Translation: CATSRDGGLGTDTQYF.

The chain employs TRBV5-1 and TRBJ2-7; a weak D match, TRBD1 (6 bases). Germline V gene lookup returns CDR1 SGHRS and CDR2 YFSETQ. The CDR3 covers 14 residues. With 4 bases removed from V and 5 bases from J, the gap between germline ends came to 16 bases. As DNA, the CDR3 is TGCGCCAGCAGCGTGACAGGTATGATCGACGAGCAGTACTTC. This gives the protein CASSVTGMIDEQYF.

The rearrangement joins TRBV28 to TRBJ2-3; no clear D gene. Germline V gene sequence: CDR1 MDHEN, CDR2 SYDVKM. The V and J ends lost 2 bases and 2 bases respectively, with 14 bases between them. The length of the CDR3 is 16 residues. DNA for the CDR3: TGTGCCAGCAGTTTACCCGGCGGCGATTACACAGATACGCAGTATTTT. Its protein is CASSLPGGDYTDTQYF.

This chain links TRBV5-4 with TRBJ2-3, with TRBD2 identical over 14 bases. Germline values: CDR1 SGHNT, CDR2 YYREEE (reference sequence). The CDR3 is 17 amino acids. V was pared by 3 bases and J by 1 base, with 4 bases of the junction left unmatched. CDR3: CASSSGLAGGRTDTQYF. The CDR3 DNA reads as TGTGCCAGCAGCTCTGGACTAGCGGGGGGACGCACAGATACGCAGTATTTT.

Only one count was recorded for this clone. The V and J genes are TRBV5-1 and TRBJ2-3; D unclear. Germline V lookup: CDR1 SGHRS, CDR2 YFSETQ. V gave up 4 bases and J gave up 7 bases, with 10 bases separating them. This CDR3 is built from 12 residues. CDR3 amino acids: CASSPNGNTQYF. The CDR3 nucleotides are TGCGCCAGCAGCCCCAACGGTAATACGCAGTATTTT.

The rearrangement joins TRBV6-5 to TRBJ2-7; TRBD2 might be the D (5 bases). V was clipped by 7 bases and J by 1 base, with 14 bases between them. CDR1 MNHEY and CDR2 SVGAGI come from the germline V gene. CDR3 size: 14 residues. The DNA for the CDR3 is TGTGCCAGCAAATTACTACGGGGATCCTACGAGCAGTACTTC. Translated: CASKLLRGSYEQYF.